This T cell receptor beta chain came from a study of T-cell memory formation after mild COVID-19. TCRdb re-derived calls from the 5' RACE reads in MiXCR, one entry per CDR3 protein. Here the sample spans 450,000 to 650,000 distinct CDR3 sequences, roughly 21% being singletons. V lost 3 bases and J lost 3; bases outside the gene matches: 10. The CDR3 runs 16 residues. The rearrangement links TRBV12-3 or TRBV12-4 to TRBJ1-1; 7 bases are shared with TRBD1. The sample was PBMCs or a T cell subset sorted from them (not recorded which). The TCR sequence derives from an adult woman who had mild COVID-19 (a few samples of this study predate the infection). Cell type and time point are not known. CDR3: CASSFSVEGQDTEAFF. The CDR3 bases are TGTGCCAGCAGTTTTTCCGTGGAAGGACAGGACACTGAAGCTTTCTTT.